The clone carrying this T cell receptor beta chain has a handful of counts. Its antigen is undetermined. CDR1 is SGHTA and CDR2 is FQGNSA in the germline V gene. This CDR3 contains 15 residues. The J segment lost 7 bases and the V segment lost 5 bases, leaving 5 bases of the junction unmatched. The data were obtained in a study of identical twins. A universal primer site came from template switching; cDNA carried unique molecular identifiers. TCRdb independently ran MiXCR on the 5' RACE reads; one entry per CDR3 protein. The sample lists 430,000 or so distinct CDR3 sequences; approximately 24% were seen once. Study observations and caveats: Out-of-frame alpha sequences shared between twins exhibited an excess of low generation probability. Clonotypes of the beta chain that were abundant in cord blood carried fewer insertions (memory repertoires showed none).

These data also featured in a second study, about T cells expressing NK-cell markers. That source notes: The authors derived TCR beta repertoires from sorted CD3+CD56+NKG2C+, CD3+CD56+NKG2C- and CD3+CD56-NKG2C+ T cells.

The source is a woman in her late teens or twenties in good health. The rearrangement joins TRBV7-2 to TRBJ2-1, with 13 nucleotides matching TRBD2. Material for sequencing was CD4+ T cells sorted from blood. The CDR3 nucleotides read TGTGCCAGCAGCCTCTGGACTAGCGGGAGTAATGAGCAGTTCTTC. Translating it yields CASSLWTSGSNEQFF. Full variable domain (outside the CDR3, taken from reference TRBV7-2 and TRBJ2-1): GAGVSQSPSNKVTEKGKDVELRCDPISGHTALYWYRQSLGQGLEFLIYFQGNSAPDKSGLPSDRFSAERTGGSVSTLTIQRTQQEDSAVYLCASSLWTSGSNEQFFGPGTRLTVL.